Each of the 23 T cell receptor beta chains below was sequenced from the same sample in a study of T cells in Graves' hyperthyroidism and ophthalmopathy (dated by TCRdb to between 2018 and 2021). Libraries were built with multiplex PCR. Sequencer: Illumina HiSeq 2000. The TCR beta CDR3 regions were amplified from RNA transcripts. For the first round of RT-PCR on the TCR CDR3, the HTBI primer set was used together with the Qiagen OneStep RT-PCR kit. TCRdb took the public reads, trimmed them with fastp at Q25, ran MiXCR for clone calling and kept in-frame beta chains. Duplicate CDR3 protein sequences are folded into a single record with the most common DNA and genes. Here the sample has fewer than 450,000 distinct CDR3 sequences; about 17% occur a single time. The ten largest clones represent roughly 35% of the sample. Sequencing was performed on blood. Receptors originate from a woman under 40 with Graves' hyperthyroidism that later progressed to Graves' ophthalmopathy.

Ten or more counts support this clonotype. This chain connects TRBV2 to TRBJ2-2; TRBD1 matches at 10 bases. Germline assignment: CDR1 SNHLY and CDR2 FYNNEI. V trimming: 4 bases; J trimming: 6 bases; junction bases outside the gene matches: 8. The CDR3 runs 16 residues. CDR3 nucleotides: TGTGCCAGCAGTGGAGACCGGGACAGGGGATCCGGGGAGCTGTTTTTT. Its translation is CASSGDRDRGSGELFF.

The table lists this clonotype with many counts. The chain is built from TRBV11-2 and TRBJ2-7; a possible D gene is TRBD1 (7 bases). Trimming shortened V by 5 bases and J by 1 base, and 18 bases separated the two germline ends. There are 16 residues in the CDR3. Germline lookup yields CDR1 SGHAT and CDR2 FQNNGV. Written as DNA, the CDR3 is TGTGCCAGCAGCCCAGCCGGGGGACAGAATTCCTACGAGCAGTACTTC. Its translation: CASSPAGGQNSYEQYF.

The DNA of the CDR3 is TGTGCCAGCAGCTTTGGGCAGAGTTACAATGAGCAGTTCTTC. It is translated as CASSFGQSYNEQFF. This chain uses TRBV5-6 with TRBJ2-1; no firm D call. Germline CDR1 SGHDT, CDR2 YYEEEE. CDR3 length equals 14 residues. V lost 2 bases, J lost 4 bases, and 10 bases lay in between.

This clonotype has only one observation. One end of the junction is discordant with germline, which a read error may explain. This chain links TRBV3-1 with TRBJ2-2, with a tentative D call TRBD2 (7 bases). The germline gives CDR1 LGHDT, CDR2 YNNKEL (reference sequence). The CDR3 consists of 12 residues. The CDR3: CASSQDAGAQVF. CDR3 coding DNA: TGTGCCAGCAGCCAAGATGCGGGGGCGCAGGTTTTT.

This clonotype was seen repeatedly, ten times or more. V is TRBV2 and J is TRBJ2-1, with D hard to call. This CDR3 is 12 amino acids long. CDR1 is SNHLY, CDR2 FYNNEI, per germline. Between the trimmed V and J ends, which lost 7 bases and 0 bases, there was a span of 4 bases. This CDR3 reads CASIASYNEQFF. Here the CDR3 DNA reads TGTGCCAGCATAGCCTCCTACAATGAGCAGTTCTTC.

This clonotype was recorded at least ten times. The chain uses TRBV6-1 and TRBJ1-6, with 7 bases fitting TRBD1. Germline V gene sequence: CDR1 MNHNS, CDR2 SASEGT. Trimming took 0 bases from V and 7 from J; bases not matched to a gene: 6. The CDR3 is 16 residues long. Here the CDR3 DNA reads TGTGCCAGCAGTGAAGCTTCCGGGACAGCCAATTCACCCCTCCACTTT. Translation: CASSEASGTANSPLHF.

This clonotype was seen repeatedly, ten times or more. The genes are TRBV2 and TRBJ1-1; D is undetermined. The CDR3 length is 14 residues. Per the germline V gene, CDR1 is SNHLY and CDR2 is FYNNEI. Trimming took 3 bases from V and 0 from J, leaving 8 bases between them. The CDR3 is CASSEWGMNTEAFF. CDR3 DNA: TGTGCCAGCAGTGAGTGGGGAATGAACACTGAAGCTTTCTTT.

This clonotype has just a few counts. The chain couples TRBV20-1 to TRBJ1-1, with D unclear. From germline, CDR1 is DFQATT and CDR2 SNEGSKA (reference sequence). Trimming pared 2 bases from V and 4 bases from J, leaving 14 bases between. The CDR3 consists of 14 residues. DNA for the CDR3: TGCAGTGCTAGACCGGACGTTTCGGGCACTGAAGCTTTCTTT. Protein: CSARPDVSGTEAFF.

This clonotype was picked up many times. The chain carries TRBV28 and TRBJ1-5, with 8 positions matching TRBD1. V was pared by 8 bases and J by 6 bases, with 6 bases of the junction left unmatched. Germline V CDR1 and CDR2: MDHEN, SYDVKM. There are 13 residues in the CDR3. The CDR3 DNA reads TGTGCCAGCCGTGGACAGGGAGGTCAGCCCCAGCATTTT. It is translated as CASRGQGGQPQHF. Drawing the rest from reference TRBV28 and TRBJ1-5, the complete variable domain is DVKVTQSSRYLVKRTGEKVFLECVQDMDHENMFWYRQDPGLGLRLIYFSYDVKMKEKGDIPEGYSVSREKKERFSLILESASTNQTSMYLCASRGQGGQPQHFGDGTRLSIL.

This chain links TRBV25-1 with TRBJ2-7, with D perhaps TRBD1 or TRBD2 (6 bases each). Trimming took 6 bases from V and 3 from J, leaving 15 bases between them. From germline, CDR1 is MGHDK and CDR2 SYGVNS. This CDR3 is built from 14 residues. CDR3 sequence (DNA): TGTGCCAGCAGCACACAACAGGGAGGCTACGAGCAGTACTTC. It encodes CASSTQQGGYEQYF.

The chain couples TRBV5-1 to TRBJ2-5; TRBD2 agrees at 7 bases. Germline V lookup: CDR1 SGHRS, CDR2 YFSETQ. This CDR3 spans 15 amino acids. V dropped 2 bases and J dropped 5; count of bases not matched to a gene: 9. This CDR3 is CASSFGGGRAETQYF. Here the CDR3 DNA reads TGCGCCAGCAGCTTTGGTGGAGGGAGGGCGGAGACCCAGTACTTC.

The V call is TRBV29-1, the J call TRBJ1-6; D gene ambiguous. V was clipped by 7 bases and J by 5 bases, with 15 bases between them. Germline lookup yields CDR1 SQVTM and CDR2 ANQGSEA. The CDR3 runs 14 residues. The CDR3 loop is CSGDVSLDNSPLHF. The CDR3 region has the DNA TGCAGCGGTGACGTAAGTTTGGATAATTCACCCCTCCACTTT.

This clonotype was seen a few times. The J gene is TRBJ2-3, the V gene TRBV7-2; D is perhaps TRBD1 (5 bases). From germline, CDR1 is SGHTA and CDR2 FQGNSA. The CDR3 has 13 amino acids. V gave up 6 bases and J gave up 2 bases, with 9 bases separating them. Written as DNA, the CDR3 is TGTGCCAGCAGGGGCAGGGCCACAGATACGCAGTATTTT. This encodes CASRGRATDTQYF.

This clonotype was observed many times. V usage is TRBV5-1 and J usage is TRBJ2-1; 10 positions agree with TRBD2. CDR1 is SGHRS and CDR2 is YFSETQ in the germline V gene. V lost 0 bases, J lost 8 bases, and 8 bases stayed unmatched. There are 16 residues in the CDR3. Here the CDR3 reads CASSLGPTSGKDEQFF. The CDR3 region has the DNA TGCGCCAGCAGCTTGGGCCCCACTAGCGGGAAAGATGAGCAGTTCTTC. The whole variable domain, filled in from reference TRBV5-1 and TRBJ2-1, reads KAGVTQTPRYLIKTRGQQVTLSCSPISGHRSVSWYQQTPGQGLQFLFEYFSETQRNKGNFPGRFSGRQFSNSRSEMNVSTLELGDSALYLCASSLGPTSGKDEQFFGPGTRLTVL.

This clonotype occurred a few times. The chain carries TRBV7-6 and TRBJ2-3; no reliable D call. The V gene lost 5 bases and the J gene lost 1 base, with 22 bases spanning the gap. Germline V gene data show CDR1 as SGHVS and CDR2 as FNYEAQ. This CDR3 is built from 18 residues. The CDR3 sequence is CASSTVRAGSMGTDTQYF. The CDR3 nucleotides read TGTGCCAGCAGCACCGTAAGGGCCGGCTCAATGGGCACAGATACGCAGTATTTT.

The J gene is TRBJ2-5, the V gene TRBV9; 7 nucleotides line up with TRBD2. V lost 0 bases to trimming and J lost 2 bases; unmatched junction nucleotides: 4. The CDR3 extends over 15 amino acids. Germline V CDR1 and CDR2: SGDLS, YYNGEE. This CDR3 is CASSVDTSEQETQYF. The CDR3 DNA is TGTGCCAGCAGCGTAGATACTAGCGAACAAGAGACCCAGTACTTC.

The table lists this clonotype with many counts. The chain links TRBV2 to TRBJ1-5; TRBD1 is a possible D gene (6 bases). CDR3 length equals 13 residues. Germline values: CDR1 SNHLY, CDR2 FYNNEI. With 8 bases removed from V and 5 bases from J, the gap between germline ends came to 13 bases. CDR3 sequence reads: CASLDRLDQPQHF. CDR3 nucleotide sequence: TGTGCCAGCCTTGACAGGCTTGATCAGCCCCAGCATTTT.

CDR3 DNA: TGTGCCAGCAGTTACCTTAGCGGGATCGTCAGTTCCTACAATGAGCAGTTCTTC. Protein product: CASSYLSGIVSSYNEQFF. The chain uses TRBV6-2 or TRBV6-3 and TRBJ2-1; 8 nucleotides agree with TRBD2. The CDR3 totals 18 residues. The germline CDR1 and CDR2 sequences are MNHEY and SVGEGT. Trimming took 2 bases from V and 1 from J; bases not matched to a gene: 10.

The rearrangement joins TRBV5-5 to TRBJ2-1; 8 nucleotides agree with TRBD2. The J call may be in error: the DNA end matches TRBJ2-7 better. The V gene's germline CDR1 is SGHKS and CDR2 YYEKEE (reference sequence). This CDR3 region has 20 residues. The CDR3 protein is CASSQGAGFRLAGLYNEQYF. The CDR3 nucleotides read TGTGCCAGCAGCCAGGGAGCGGGATTTAGGCTAGCGGGTCTCTACAATGAGCAGTACTTC.

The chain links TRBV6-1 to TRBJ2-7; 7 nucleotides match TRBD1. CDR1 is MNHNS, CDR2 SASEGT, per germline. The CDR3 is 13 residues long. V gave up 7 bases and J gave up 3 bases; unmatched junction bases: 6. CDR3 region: CASTPDRVYEQYF. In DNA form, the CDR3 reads TGTGCCAGCACCCCCGACAGGGTCTACGAGCAGTACTTC.

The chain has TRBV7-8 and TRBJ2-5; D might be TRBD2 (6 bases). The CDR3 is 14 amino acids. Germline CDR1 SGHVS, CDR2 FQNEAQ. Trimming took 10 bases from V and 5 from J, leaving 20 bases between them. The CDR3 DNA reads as TGTGCCACCAAACCGGGAGTAAGGAGGGAGACCCAGTACTTC. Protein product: CATKPGVRRETQYF. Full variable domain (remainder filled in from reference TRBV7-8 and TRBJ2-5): GAGVSQSPRYKVAKRGQDVALRCDPISGHVSLFWYQQALGQGPEFLTYFQNEAQLDKSGLPSDRFFAERPEGSVSTLKIQRTQQEDSAVYLCATKPGVRRETQYFGPGTRLLVL.

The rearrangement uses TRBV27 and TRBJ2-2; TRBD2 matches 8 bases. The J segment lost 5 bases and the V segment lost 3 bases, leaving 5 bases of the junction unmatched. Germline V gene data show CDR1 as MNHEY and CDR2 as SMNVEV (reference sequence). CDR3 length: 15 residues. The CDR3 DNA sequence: TGTGCCAGCAGTTTCGGGACTAGTAATACCGGGGAGCTGTTTTTT. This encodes CASSFGTSNTGELFF.

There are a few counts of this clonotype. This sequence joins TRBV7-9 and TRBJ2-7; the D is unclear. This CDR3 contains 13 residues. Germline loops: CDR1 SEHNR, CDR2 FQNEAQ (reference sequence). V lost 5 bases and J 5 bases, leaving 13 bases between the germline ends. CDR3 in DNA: TGTGCCAGCAGCCGCTTTCCTACTAACGAGCAGTACTTC. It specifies CASSRFPTNEQYF.